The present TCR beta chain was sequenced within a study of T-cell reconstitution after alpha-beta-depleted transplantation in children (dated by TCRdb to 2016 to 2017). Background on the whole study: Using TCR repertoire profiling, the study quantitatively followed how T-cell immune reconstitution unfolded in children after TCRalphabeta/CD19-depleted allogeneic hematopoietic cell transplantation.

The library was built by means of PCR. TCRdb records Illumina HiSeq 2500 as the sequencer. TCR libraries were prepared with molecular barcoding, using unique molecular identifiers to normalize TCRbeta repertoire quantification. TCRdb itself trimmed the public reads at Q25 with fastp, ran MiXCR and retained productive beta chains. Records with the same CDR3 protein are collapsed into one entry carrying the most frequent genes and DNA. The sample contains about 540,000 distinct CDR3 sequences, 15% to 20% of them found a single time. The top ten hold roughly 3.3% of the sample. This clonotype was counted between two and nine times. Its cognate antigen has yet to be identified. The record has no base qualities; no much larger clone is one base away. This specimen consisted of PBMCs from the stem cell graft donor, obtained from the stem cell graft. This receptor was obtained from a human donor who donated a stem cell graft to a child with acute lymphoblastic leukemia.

The bases are TGCGCCAGCAGTTCGTCCGGACTAGGCACAGATACGCAGTATTTT. Translation gives CASSSSGLGTDTQYF. This chain is built from TRBV10-2 and TRBJ2-3, with 7 middle bases fitting TRBD2. The germline V end is reduced by 5 bases and the J end by 1 base; junction bases left unmatched: 6. The CDR3 contains 15 residues, cysteine and phenylalanine counted. Only the CDR3 DNA stays, 45 bases, in frame from base 1. Looking up the germline V gene yields CDR1 WSHSY and CDR2 SAAADI.